The 29 T cell receptor beta chains listed next were all sequenced from one sample in a study of CD8 T cells in Susac syndrome. The authors reverse transcribed 0.5 to 1 ug RNA with random hexamers. TCRdb re-derived calls from the immunoSEQ multiplex PCR reads in MiXCR, one entry per CDR3 protein. The table has roughly 120,000 distinct CDR3 sequences, roughly 95% seen once. The sequenced material came from CD4+ T cells from PBMCs. These receptors were collected from a human donor in good health.

The rearrangement uses TRBV7-8 and TRBJ2-6; weak D call: TRBD1 (5 bases). Germline-derived CDR1 and CDR2 are SGHVS and FQNEAQ. V was cut by 1 base and J by 2 bases, with 9 bases left in between. The CDR3 totals 16 residues. Here the CDR3 DNA reads TGTGCCAGCAGCTTAGTCCTAGGGGCTGGGGCCAACGTCCTGACTTTC. Translation: CASSLVLGAGANVLTF.

V and J are TRBV27 and TRBJ2-1; tentative D call: TRBD1 (6 bases). The CDR3 spans 14 residues. The V gene lost 5 bases and the J gene lost 6 bases, with 14 bases spanning the gap. Germline-derived CDR1 and CDR2 are MNHEY and SMNVEV (reference sequence). CDR3 protein: CASSPQGALNEQFF. CDR3 DNA sequence: TGTGCCAGCAGTCCACAGGGTGCCCTCAATGAGCAGTTCTTC.

V and J are TRBV5-1 and TRBJ2-2, with D maybe TRBD1 (5 bases). CDR1 is SGHRS and CDR2 is YFSETQ in the germline V gene. The CDR3 runs 14 residues. Trimming cost V 2 bases and J 2 bases, with 7 bases left between them. CDR3 sequence reads: CASSFGHNTGELFF. The DNA of the CDR3 is TGCGCCAGCAGCTTCGGACACAACACCGGGGAGCTGTTTTTT.

This chain connects TRBV25-1 to TRBJ2-7; 8 positions agree with TRBD1. V shed 3 bases and J 6 bases; nucleotides not matched to a gene: 7. This CDR3 is built from 14 residues. Looked up from germline, CDR1 is MGHDK and CDR2 is SYGVNS. In nucleotides, the CDR3 is TGTGCCAGCAGTGATCCCGGGACAGGCTTCGAGCAGTACTTC. This encodes CASSDPGTGFEQYF.

The V and J genes are TRBV7-9 and TRBJ1-5; 9 bases align to TRBD1. The junction had 3 bases not matched to a gene; V was cut back by 5 bases and J by 4 bases. The CDR3 contains 14 residues. Germline values: CDR1 SEHNR, CDR2 FQNEAQ (reference sequence). The CDR3 DNA reads as TGTGCCAGCAGCCGAGACAGGGGGAATCAGCCCCAGCATTTT. It specifies CASSRDRGNQPQHF.

The gene calls are TRBV3-1 and TRBJ1-2, with TRBD1 as a possible D gene (5 bases). CDR1 is LGHDT, CDR2 YNNKEL, per germline (reference sequence). V was clipped by 2 bases and J by 8 bases, with 15 bases between them. The CDR3 is made up of 14 amino acids. The CDR3 loop is CASSQSGAQGGYTF. DNA of the CDR3: TGTGCCAGCAGCCAATCTGGGGCGCAGGGAGGCTACACCTTC.

CDR3 region: CATSDPSSTGELFF. The CDR3 nucleotides are TGTGCCACCAGTGATCCCTCAAGCACCGGGGAGCTGTTTTTT. V and J are TRBV24-1 and TRBJ2-2; D gene unclear. Germline CDR1 reads KGHDR; CDR2 reads SFDVKD. CDR3 length equals 14 residues. Trimming took off 3 bases at V and 4 bases at J, with 8 bases between the two ends.

V gene TRBV2 combines with J gene TRBJ1-1; TRBD1 might be the D (5 bases). The V end was cut by 0 bases, the J end by 4 bases, with 9 bases between. The germline V gene encodes CDR1 SNHLY and CDR2 FYNNEI. This CDR3 spans 14 amino acids. As DNA, the CDR3 is TGTGCCAGCAGTGAAGCGGGAGGGGCCACTGAAGCTTTCTTT. Translating it yields CASSEAGGATEAFF.

The gene calls are TRBV29-1 and TRBJ1-1; D not resolved. Trimming left V 4 bases short and J 0 bases short, with 15 bases between. The V gene's germline CDR1 is SQVTM and CDR2 ANQGSEA. The CDR3 has 15 residues. The CDR3 DNA reads as TGCAGCGTTGTCCCTCGTCAGGCGATGAACACTGAAGCTTTCTTT. Translating it yields CSVVPRQAMNTEAFF.

The chain has TRBV6-2 or TRBV6-3 and TRBJ1-5; D is perhaps TRBD1 (5 bases). Germline V CDR1 and CDR2: MNHEY, SVGEGT. This CDR3 is built from 14 residues. Trimming pared 6 bases from V and 3 bases from J, leaving 12 bases between. The CDR3 loop is CASSPRGSNQPQHF. For the CDR3, the DNA is TGTGCCAGCAGCCCAAGGGGTTCCAATCAGCCCCAGCATTTT.

The chain is built from TRBV5-1 and TRBJ2-5; possibly TRBD1 or TRBD2 for D (5 bases each). Per the germline V gene, CDR1 is SGHRS and CDR2 is YFSETQ. Trimming took 3 bases from V and 5 from J, leaving 17 bases between them. The CDR3 runs to 15 residues. CDR3 sequence (DNA): TGCGCCAGCAGCTGGGGACCCAACCCGGTGGAGACCCAGTACTTC. Its protein product is CASSWGPNPVETQYF. The full variable domain, completed using reference TRBV5-1 and TRBJ2-5, is KAGVTQTPRYLIKTRGQQVTLSCSPISGHRSVSWYQQTPGQGLQFLFEYFSETQRNKGNFPGRFSGRQFSNSRSEMNVSTLELGDSALYLCASSWGPNPVETQYFGPGTRLLVL.

This chain links TRBV9 with TRBJ2-4, with D uncertain. CDR3 size: 15 residues. Germline CDR1 and CDR2: SGDLS and YYNGEE. Deletions cut 0 bases from V and 5 bases from J, with 12 bases between. The CDR3, as DNA: TGTGCCAGCAGCGTAGGAGAAGGCGCGGAAAACATTCAGTACTTC. As protein: CASSVGEGAENIQYF.

This clonotype has a single count. The CDR3 protein is CASSPDRPGRLSAQYF. In DNA, the CDR3 is TGTGCCAGCAGCCCAGACAGACCGGGACGGCTCTCGGCCCAGTACTTC. The V and J genes are TRBV7-2 and TRBJ2-5; D possibly uses TRBD1 or TRBD2 (5 bases each). The V and J ends lost 5 bases and 9 bases respectively, with 25 bases between them. Germline-derived CDR1 and CDR2 are SGHTA and FQGNSA. This CDR3 has 16 amino acids. The whole variable domain, filled in from reference TRBV7-2 and TRBJ2-5, reads GAGVSQSPSNKVTEKGKDVELRCDPISGHTALYWYRQSLGQGLEFLIYFQGNSAPDKSGLPSDRFSAERTGGSVSTLTIQRTQQEDSAVYLCASSPDRPGRLSAQYFGPGTRLLVL.

V is TRBV4-3 and J is TRBJ2-7; 9 bases match TRBD2. V was pared by 0 bases and J by 0 bases, with 15 bases of the junction left unmatched. The CDR3 consists of 20 residues. The germline V gene has CDR1 LGHNA and CDR2 YSLEER. CDR3 bases: TGCGCCAGCAGCCAAGACCTGCACGGGGGGACTAGCCCGGCCTCCTACGAGCAGTACTTC. This gives the protein CASSQDLHGGTSPASYEQYF.

DNA for the CDR3: TGCAGCGCAAACAGGGGGCCGAACACTGAAGCTTTCTTT. It encodes CSANRGPNTEAFF. The V call is TRBV29-1, the J call TRBJ1-1; 9 bases fit TRBD1. The V gene's germline CDR1 is SQVTM and CDR2 ANQGSEA. Unmatched junction bases numbered 4, after V lost 7 bases and J lost 1 base. This CDR3 has 13 amino acids.

The rearrangement links TRBV5-1 to TRBJ1-5; perhaps TRBD1 as D (5 bases). The CDR3 runs to 15 residues. Trimming shortened V by 0 bases and J by 5 bases, and 12 bases separated the two germline ends. The germline V gene encodes CDR1 SGHRS and CDR2 YFSETQ. The CDR3 nucleotides are TGCGCCAGCAGCTTGGCCGGGGACCGATATCAGCCCCAGCATTTT. Protein product: CASSLAGDRYQPQHF.

CDR3 sequence reads: CASSRSHTLEQYF. CDR3 DNA: TGTGCCAGCAGCCGGTCCCATACCCTCGAGCAGTACTTC. The chain has TRBV3-1 and TRBJ2-7; D not certain. The CDR3 spans 13 residues. Germline V CDR1 and CDR2: LGHDT, YNNKEL (reference sequence). V gave up 4 bases and J gave up 6 bases, with 13 bases separating them.

This clonotype appeared once. This chain's CDR3 is CASSYSRDMNTEAFF. CDR3 DNA sequence: TGTGCCAGCAGTTACTCGCGGGATATGAACACTGAAGCTTTCTTT. This sequence joins TRBV6-5 and TRBJ1-1, with D hard to call. CDR3 length equals 15 residues. CDR1 and CDR2 from the germline V gene are MNHEY and SVGAGI. V lost 0 bases to trimming and J lost 0 bases, with 8 bases between them.

V is TRBV7-9 and J is TRBJ2-5; 7 positions agree with TRBD2. V dropped 5 bases and J dropped 1; count of bases not matched to a gene: 10. CDR1 and CDR2 from the germline V gene are SEHNR and FQNEAQ (reference sequence). CDR3 length: 16 residues. CDR3 coding DNA: TGTGCCAGCAGCCTCTTCCAGGGAGGGACCCAAGAGACCCAGTACTTC. The encoded protein is CASSLFQGGTQETQYF.

This chain uses TRBV7-8 with TRBJ1-1; D may be TRBD1 (6 bases). The V end was cut by 5 bases, the J end by 6 bases, with 10 bases between. CDR3 length: 12 residues. Germline-derived CDR1 and CDR2 are SGHVS and FQNEAQ. The CDR3 protein is CASSKQGPEAFF. CDR3 bases: TGTGCCAGCAGCAAACAGGGTCCTGAAGCTTTCTTT.

The genes are TRBV3-1 and TRBJ2-1, with 12 bases lining up with TRBD2. The ends lost 2 bases at V and 6 bases at J; junction bases unmatched: 5. Germline V gene data show CDR1 as LGHDT and CDR2 as YNNKEL (reference sequence). This CDR3 spans 16 amino acids. This CDR3 reads CASSQPTSGRANEQFF. The CDR3 bases are TGTGCCAGCAGCCAACCGACTAGCGGGAGAGCCAATGAGCAGTTCTTC.

The chain combines TRBV7-2 with TRBJ2-7; TRBD2 aligns across 8 bases. The CDR3 covers 15 residues. The ends lost 0 bases at V and 3 bases at J; junction bases unmatched: 4. Germline CDR1 reads SGHTA; CDR2 reads FQGNSA. In nucleotides, the CDR3 is TGTGCCAGCAGCTTAGCCGGGGGGGAAAACTACGAGCAGTACTTC. Residues: CASSLAGGENYEQYF. The full variable domain, rest sourced from reference TRBV7-2 and TRBJ2-7, is GAGVSQSPSNKVTEKGKDVELRCDPISGHTALYWYRQSLGQGLEFLIYFQGNSAPDKSGLPSDRFSAERTGGSVSTLTIQRTQQEDSAVYLCASSLAGGENYEQYFGPGTRLTVT.

This chain links TRBV7-9 with TRBJ1-2; D perhaps matches TRBD1 (5 bases). Germline V gene sequence: CDR1 SEHNR, CDR2 FQNEAQ (reference sequence). The CDR3 is 14 amino acids. Trimming took 2 bases from V and 3 from J, leaving 10 bases between them. Written as DNA, the CDR3 is TGTGCCAGCAGCTTAACGGGGGTTGACTATGGCTACACCTTC. It encodes CASSLTGVDYGYTF.

The rearrangement links TRBV7-9 to TRBJ1-1, with D perhaps matching TRBD1 (6 bases). Trimming took off 6 bases at V and 1 base at J, with 12 bases between the two ends. CDR1 is SEHNR, CDR2 FQNEAQ, per germline (reference sequence). CDR3 length: 14 residues. The CDR3 spells CASRMGGPNTEAFF. The CDR3 nucleotides read TGTGCCAGCAGAATGGGGGGGCCGAACACTGAAGCTTTCTTT.

CDR3 nucleotides: TGTGCCAGCAGCTCCCCGTCGGCCGGGGGCGAGCAGTACTTC. Protein sequence: CASSSPSAGGEQYF. The chain carries TRBV7-6 and TRBJ2-7, with D tentatively TRBD2 (6 bases). Germline-derived CDR1 and CDR2 are SGHVS and FNYEAQ. CDR3 length equals 14 residues. V was cut by 4 bases and J by 6 bases, with 16 bases left in between.

The CDR3 DNA is TGTGCCAGCAGCATGAGGACCCAAGAGACCCAGTACTTC. Translated: CASSMRTQETQYF. The rearrangement links TRBV7-8 to TRBJ2-5; D remains ambiguous. V was pared by 5 bases and J by 1 base, with 8 bases between. Germline V gene sequence: CDR1 SGHVS, CDR2 FQNEAQ. CDR3 size: 13 residues.

The chain uses TRBV25-1 and TRBJ2-1, with D possibly called TRBD1 or TRBD2 (8 bases each). This CDR3 is built from 19 residues. Per the germline V gene, CDR1 is MGHDK and CDR2 is SYGVNS. V dropped 2 bases and J dropped 3 bases, with 23 bases sitting between them. The DNA of the CDR3 is TGTGCCAGCAGTGAACAGGGGGCGAGGACGGGAGGGCTCTACAATGAGCAGTTCTTC. It yields the protein CASSEQGARTGGLYNEQFF.

The V and J genes are TRBV5-1 and TRBJ2-4; D not certain. CDR3 length: 13 residues. With 0 bases removed from V and 5 bases from J, the gap between germline ends came to 6 bases. Germline V gene data show CDR1 as SGHRS and CDR2 as YFSETQ. For the CDR3, the DNA is TGCGCCAGCAGCTTGGGGCAGGAAAACATTCAGTACTTC. Residues: CASSLGQENIQYF.

V is TRBV9 and J is TRBJ2-6; 7 bases agree with TRBD2. Germline V gene sequence: CDR1 SGDLS, CDR2 YYNGEE. After removal of 4 bases from V and 2 bases from J, the junction contained 9 bases not matched to a gene. CDR3 length equals 17 residues. CDR3 bases: TGTGCCAGCAGCCCTCCTGGGCGGGGGACTGGGGCCAACGTCCTGACTTTC. This gives the protein CASSPPGRGTGANVLTF.